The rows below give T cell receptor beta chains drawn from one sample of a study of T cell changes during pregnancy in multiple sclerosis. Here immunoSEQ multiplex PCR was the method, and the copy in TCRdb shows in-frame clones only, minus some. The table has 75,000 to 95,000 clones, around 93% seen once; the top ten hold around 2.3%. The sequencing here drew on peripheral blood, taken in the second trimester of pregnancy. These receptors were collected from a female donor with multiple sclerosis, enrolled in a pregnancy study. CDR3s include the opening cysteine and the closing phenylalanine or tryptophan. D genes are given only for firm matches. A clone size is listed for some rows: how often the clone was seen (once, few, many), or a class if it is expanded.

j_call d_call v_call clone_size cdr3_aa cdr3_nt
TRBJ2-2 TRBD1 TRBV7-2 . CASSSRTGGSGELFF TGTGCCAGCAGCTCAAGGACAGGGGGCAGCGGGGAGCTGTTTTTT
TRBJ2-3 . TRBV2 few CANPTTGQNTDTQYF TGTGCCAACCCGACCACTGGGCAGAACACAGATACGCAGTATTTT
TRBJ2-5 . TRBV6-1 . CASSESPGQETQYF TGTGCCAGCAGTGAATCCCCAGGGCAAGAGACCCAGTACTTC
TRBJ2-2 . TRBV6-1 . CASTRPAAEGELFF TGTGCCAGCACCCGGCCGGCCGCGGAGGGGGAGCTGTTTTTT
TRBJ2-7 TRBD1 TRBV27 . CASSKDRGLYEQYF TGTGCCAGCAGTAAAGACAGGGGGCTCTACGAGCAGTACTTC
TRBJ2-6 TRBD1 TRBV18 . CASSPVGQGVLGSGANVLTF TGTGCCAGCTCACCAGTGGGACAGGGGGTATTGGGCTCTGGGGCCAACGTCCTGACTTTC
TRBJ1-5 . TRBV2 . CASSEGRVGLNQPQHF TGTGCCAGCAGTGAAGGCAGGGTGGGCCTGAATCAGCCCCAGCATTTT
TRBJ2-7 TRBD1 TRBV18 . CASSPDREQYF TGTGCCAGCTCACCGGACAGGGAGCAGTACTTC
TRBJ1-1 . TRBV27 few CASSLGNGEAFF TGTGCCAGCAGTTTAGGTAACGGTGAAGCTTTCTTT
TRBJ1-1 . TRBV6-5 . CASSYGGVVDF TGTGCCAGCAGTTACGGAGGGGTTGTCGACTTT
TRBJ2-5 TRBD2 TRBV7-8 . CASSVTAGDQETQYF TGTGCCAGCAGCGTAACAGCGGGGGACCAAGAGACCCAGTACTTC
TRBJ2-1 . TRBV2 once CASSEGQARSSYNEQFF TGTGCCAGCAGTGAGGGCCAGGCTCGAAGCTCCTACAATGAGCAGTTCTTC
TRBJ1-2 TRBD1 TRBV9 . CASSTPGTGSSYGYTF TGTGCCAGCAGCACCCCCGGGACAGGGTCCTCCTATGGCTACACCTTC
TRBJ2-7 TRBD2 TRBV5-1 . CASSLGTRTYEQYF TGCGCCAGCAGCTTGGGGACTAGAACCTACGAGCAGTACTTC
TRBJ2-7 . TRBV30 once CAWSIEYEQYF TGTGCCTGGAGTATAGAATACGAGCAGTACTTC
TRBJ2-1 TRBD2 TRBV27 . CASPYRRGGNEQFF TGTGCCAGCCCCTATAGGCGGGGGGGCAATGAGCAGTTCTTC
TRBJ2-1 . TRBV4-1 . CASSFLRGGSYNEQFF TGCGCCAGCAGTTTCTTGAGAGGGGGTTCCTACAATGAGCAGTTCTTC
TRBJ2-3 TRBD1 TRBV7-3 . CASSSTGTAATQYF TGTGCCAGCAGCTCTACCGGGACAGCGGCTACGCAGTATTTT
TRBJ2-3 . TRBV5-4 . CASSLPGRRGDTQYF TGTGCCAGCAGCCTGCCGGGTCGTAGGGGAGATACGCAGTATTTT
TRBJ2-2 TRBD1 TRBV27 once CASATGLGTGELFF TGTGCCAGTGCGACAGGGCTGGGGACCGGGGAGCTGTTTTTT
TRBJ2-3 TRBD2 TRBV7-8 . CASSIPGTSGGGTDTQYF TGTGCCAGCAGCATACCCGGGACTAGCGGGGGAGGCACAGATACGCAGTATTTT
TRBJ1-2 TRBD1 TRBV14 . CASSPRTGFANYGYTF TGTGCCAGCAGCCCAAGGACAGGGTTTGCTAACTATGGCTACACCTTC
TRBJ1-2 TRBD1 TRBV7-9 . CASSFPGQGNGYTF TGTGCCAGCAGCTTCCCGGGACAGGGCAACGGCTACACCTTC
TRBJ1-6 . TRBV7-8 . CASSLSGSSYNSPLHF TGTGCCAGCAGCTTAAGTGGGAGCTCCTATAATTCACCCCTCCACTTT
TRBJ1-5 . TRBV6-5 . CASSETGGPPQHF TGTGCCAGCAGTGAGACAGGAGGACCGCCCCAGCATTTT
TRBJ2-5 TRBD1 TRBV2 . CASSEVDRGDQETQYF TGTGCCAGCAGTGAAGTTGACAGGGGCGACCAAGAGACCCAGTACTTC
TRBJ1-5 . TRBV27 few CASSFGGKLHNQPQHF TGTGCCAGCAGTTTCGGGGGAAAATTACACAATCAGCCCCAGCATTTT
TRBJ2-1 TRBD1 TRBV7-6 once CASSFPPGTGTMRSSYNEQFF TGTGCCAGCAGCTTCCCGCCCGGGACAGGGACGATGCGAAGCTCCTACAATGAGCAGTTCTTC
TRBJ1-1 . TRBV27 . CASWGLLNTEAFF TGTGCCAGCTGGGGGCTTTTGAACACTGAAGCTTTCTTT
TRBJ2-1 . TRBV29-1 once CSVGATWMEQFF TGCAGCGTTGGGGCTACTTGGATGGAGCAGTTCTTC
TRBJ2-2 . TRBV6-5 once CASSPFTRGTGELFF TGTGCCAGCAGCCCCTTTACCAGAGGCACCGGGGAGCTGTTTTTT
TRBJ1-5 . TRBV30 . CAWSVRQNDQPQHF TGTGCCTGGAGTGTCCGACAGAATGATCAGCCCCAGCATTTT
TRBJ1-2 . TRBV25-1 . CASSAVHGRYGYTF TGTGCCAGCAGTGCCGTACATGGGCGCTATGGCTACACCTTC
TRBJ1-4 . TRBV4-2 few CASSQDPENEKLFF TGTGCCAGCAGCCAAGATCCGGAGAATGAAAAACTGTTTTTT
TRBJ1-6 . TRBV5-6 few CASSLGQPNSPLHF TGTGCCAGCAGCTTGGGACAGCCTAATTCACCCCTCCACTTT
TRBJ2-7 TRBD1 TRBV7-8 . CASSWTGTGSSEQYF TGTGCCAGCAGCTGGACCGGGACAGGTTCGAGCGAGCAGTACTTC
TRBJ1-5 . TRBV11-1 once CASSSGFGQPQHF TGTGCCAGCAGCTCAGGGTTCGGCCAGCCCCAGCATTTT
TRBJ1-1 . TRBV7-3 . CASSIHGGTEAFF TGTGCCAGCAGCATACACGGAGGCACTGAAGCTTTCTTT
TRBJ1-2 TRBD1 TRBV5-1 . CASSHAGTGAVDYGYTF TGCGCCAGCAGCCACGCCGGGACAGGGGCCGTCGACTATGGCTACACCTTC
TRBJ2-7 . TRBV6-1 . CASSEVDISEQYF TGTGCCAGCAGTGAAGTAGACATTTCCGAGCAGTACTTC
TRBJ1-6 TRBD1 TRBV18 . CASSPGTGNSPLHF TGTGCCAGCTCCCCCGGGACAGGGAATTCACCCCTCCACTTT
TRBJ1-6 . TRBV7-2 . CASSLVFRGGESPLHF TGTGCCAGCAGCTTGGTATTTAGGGGAGGTGAGTCACCCCTCCACTTT